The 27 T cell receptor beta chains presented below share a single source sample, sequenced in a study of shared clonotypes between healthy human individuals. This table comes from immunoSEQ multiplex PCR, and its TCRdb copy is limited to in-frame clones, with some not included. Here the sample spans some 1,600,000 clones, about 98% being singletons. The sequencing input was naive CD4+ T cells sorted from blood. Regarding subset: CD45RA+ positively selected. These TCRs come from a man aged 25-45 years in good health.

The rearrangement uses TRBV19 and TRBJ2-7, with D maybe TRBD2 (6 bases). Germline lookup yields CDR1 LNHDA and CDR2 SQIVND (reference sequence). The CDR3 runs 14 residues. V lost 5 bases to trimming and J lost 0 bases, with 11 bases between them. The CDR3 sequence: CASSPGSLSYEQYF. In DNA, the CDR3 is TGTGCCAGTAGTCCCGGGAGTCTCTCCTACGAGCAGTACTTC.

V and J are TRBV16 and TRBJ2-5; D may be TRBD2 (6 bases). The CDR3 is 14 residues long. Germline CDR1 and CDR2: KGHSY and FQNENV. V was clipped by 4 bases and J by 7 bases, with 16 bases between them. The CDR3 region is CASSPQAGPGTQYF. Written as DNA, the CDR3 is TGTGCCAGCAGCCCGCAGGCGGGGCCGGGGACCCAGTACTTC.

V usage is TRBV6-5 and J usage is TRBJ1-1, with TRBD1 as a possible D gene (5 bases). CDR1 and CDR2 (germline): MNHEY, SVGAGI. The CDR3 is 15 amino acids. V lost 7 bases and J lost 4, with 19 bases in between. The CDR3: CASTLIGGLGTEAFF. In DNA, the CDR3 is TGTGCCAGCACCCTCATTGGGGGATTGGGCACTGAAGCTTTCTTT.

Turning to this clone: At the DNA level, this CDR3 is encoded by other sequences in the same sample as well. The chain's CDR3 is CASSSQENTEAFF. The CDR3 nucleotides read TGTGCCAGCAGCTCACAGGAGAACACTGAAGCTTTCTTT. The chain couples TRBV7-9 to TRBJ1-1, with a possible D match to TRBD1 (5 bases). CDR1 is SEHNR and CDR2 is FQNEAQ in the germline V gene (reference sequence). V was pared by 4 bases and J by 1 base, with 7 bases between. The CDR3 extends over 13 amino acids.

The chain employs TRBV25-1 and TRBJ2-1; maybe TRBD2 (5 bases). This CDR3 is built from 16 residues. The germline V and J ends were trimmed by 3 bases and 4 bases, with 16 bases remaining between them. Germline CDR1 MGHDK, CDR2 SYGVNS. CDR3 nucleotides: TGTGCCAGCAGTGACTCTGGGCCGCCGGGATACAATGAGCAGTTCTTC. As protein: CASSDSGPPGYNEQFF.

CDR3 loop: CASSRLGTGYSDEQFF. The CDR3 nucleotides read TGTGCCAGCAGTCGTCTAGGGACAGGATATTCGGATGAGCAGTTCTTC. V and J are TRBV7-9 and TRBJ2-1, with TRBD1 identical over 8 bases. The CDR3 runs to 16 residues. CDR1 and CDR2 from the germline V gene are SEHNR and FQNEAQ (reference sequence). J was trimmed by 8 bases and V by 6 bases; bases with no gene match: 15. The entire variable domain, with the rest obtained from reference TRBV7-9 and TRBJ2-1, is as follows: DTGVSQNPRHKITKRGQNVTFRCDPISEHNRLYWYRQTLGQGPEFLTYFQNEAQLEKSRLLSDRFSAERPKGSFSTLEIQRTEQGDSAMYLCASSRLGTGYSDEQFFGPGTRLTVL.

Here the CDR3 reads CASSVTSPSESSYNEQFF. The CDR3 bases are TGTGCCAGCAGCGTAACGTCCCCTAGCGAGAGCTCCTACAATGAGCAGTTCTTC. This chain links TRBV9 with TRBJ2-1, with D possibly TRBD2 on 6 matching bases. With 1 base removed from V and 0 bases from J, the gap between germline ends came to 17 bases. Germline V CDR1 and CDR2: SGDLS, YYNGEE. The CDR3 consists of 18 residues.

The CDR3 loop is CASSPKTGTAYNEQFF. As DNA, the CDR3 is TGTGCCAGTAGTCCAAAGACAGGGACCGCATACAATGAGCAGTTCTTC. The V call is TRBV19, the J call TRBJ2-1; TRBD1 aligns across 7 bases. Losses at the gene ends were 5 bases for V and 4 bases for J; bases not matched to a gene: 11. Germline V lookup: CDR1 LNHDA, CDR2 SQIVND (reference sequence). The CDR3 spans 16 residues.

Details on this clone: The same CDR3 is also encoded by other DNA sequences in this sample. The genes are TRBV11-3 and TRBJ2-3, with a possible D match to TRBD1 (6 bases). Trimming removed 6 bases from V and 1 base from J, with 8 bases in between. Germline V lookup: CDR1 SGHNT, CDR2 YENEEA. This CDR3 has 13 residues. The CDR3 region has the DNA TGTGCCAGCAGGAGACAGGGCACAGATACGCAGTATTTT. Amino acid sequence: CASRRQGTDTQYF.

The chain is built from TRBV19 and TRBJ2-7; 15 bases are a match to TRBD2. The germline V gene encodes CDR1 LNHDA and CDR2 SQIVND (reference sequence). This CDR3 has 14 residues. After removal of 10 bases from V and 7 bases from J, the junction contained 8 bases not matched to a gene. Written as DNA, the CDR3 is TGTGCCACAGGGACTAGCGGGAGGATGGGTGAGCAGTACTTC. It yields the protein CATGTSGRMGEQYF.

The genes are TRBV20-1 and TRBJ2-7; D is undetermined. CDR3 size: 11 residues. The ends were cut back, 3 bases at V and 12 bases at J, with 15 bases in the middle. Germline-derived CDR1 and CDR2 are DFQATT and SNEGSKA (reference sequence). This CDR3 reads CSASRDQRRYF. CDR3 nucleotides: TGCAGTGCTAGCCGTGACCAGCGAAGGTACTTC.

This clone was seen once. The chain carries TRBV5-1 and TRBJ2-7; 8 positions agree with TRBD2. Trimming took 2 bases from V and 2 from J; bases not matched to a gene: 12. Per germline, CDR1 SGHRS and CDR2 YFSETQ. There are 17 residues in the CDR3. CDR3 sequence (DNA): TGCGCCAGCAGCTTCATCCTGGGTAGCGGGACTACCTACGAGCAGTACTTC. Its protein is CASSFILGSGTTYEQYF.

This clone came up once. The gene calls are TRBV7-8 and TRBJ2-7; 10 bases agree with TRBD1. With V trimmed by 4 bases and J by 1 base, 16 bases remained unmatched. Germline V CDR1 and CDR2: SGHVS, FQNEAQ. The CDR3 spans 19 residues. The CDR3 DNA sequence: TGTGCCAGCAGCTCAACACAACTTCACCGGGACAGGGGTTCCTACGAGCAGTACTTC. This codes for CASSSTQLHRDRGSYEQYF.

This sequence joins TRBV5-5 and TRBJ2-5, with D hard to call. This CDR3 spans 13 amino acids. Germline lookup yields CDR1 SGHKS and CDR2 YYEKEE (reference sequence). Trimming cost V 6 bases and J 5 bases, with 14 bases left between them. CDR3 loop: CASIPRDWETQYF. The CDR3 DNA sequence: TGTGCCAGCATCCCGAGAGATTGGGAGACCCAGTACTTC.

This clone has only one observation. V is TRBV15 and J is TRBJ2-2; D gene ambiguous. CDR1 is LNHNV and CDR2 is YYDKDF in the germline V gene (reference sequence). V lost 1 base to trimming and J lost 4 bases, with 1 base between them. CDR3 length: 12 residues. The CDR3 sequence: CATSRVTGELFF. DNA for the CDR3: TGTGCCACCAGCAGAGTCACCGGGGAGCTGTTTTTT.

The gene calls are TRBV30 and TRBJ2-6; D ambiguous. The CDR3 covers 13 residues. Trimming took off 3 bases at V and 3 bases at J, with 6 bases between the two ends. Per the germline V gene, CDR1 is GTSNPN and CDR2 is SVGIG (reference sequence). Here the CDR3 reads CAWRVLGANVLTF. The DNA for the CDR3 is TGTGCCTGGAGGGTACTTGGGGCCAACGTCCTGACTTTC. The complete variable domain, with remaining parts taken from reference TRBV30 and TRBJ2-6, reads SQTIHQWPATLVQPVGSPLSLECTVEGTSNPNLYWYRQAAGRGLQLLFYSVGIGQISSEVPQNLSASRPQDRQFILSSKKLLLSDSGFYLCAWRVLGANVLTFGAGSRLTVL.

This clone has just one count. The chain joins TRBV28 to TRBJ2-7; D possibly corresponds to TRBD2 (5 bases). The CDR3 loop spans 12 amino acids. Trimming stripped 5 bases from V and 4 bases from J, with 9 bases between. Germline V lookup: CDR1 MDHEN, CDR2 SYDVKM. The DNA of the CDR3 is TGTGCCAGCAGTCCGTCGGGGTACGAGCAGTACTTC. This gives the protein CASSPSGYEQYF. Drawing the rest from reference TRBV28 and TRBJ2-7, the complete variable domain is DVKVTQSSRYLVKRTGEKVFLECVQDMDHENMFWYRQDPGLGLRLIYFSYDVKMKEKGDIPEGYSVSREKKERFSLILESASTNQTSMYLCASSPSGYEQYFGPGTRLTVT.

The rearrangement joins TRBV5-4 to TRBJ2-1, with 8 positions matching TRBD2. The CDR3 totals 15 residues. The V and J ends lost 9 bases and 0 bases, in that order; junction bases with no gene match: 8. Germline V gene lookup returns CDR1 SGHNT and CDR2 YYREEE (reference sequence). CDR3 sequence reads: CATQRESISYNEQFF. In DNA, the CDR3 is TGTGCCACCCAGCGGGAGAGCATCTCCTACAATGAGCAGTTCTTC.

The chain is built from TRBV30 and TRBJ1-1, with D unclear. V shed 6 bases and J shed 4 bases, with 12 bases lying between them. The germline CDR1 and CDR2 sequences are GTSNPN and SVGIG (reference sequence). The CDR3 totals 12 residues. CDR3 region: CACRQASTEAFF. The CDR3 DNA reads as TGTGCCTGTCGGCAGGCCTCCACTGAAGCTTTCTTT.

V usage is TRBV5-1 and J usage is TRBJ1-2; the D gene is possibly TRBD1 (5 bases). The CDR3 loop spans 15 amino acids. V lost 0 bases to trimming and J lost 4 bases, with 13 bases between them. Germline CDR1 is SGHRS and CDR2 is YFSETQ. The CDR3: CASSLELGETYGYTF. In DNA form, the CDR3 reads TGCGCCAGCAGCTTGGAGTTAGGGGAAACCTATGGCTACACCTTC.

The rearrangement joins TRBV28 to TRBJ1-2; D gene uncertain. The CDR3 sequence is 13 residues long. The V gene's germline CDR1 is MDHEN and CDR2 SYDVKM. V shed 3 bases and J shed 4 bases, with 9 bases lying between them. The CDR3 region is CASSLGRTYGYTF. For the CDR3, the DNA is TGTGCCAGCAGTTTGGGCCGGACCTATGGCTACACCTTC.

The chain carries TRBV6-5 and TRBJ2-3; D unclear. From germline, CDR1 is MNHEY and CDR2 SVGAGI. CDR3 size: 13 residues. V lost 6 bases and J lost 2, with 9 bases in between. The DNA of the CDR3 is TGTGCCAGCAGGGAAGCCTCCACAGATACGCAGTATTTT. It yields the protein CASREASTDTQYF.

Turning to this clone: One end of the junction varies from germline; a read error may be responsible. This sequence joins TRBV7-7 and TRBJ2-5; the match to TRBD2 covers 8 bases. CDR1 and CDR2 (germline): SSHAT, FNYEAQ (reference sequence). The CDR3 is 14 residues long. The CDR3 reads CASSLELAAETQYF. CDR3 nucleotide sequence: TGTGCTAGCAGCTTAGAACTAGCGGCAGAGACCCAGTACTTC.

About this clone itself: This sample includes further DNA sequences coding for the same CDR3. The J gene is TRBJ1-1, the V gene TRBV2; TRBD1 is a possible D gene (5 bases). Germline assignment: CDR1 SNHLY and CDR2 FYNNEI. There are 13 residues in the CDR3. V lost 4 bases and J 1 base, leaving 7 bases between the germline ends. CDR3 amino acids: CASSGQGNTEAFF. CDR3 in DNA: TGTGCCAGCAGTGGGCAGGGGAACACTGAAGCTTTCTTT. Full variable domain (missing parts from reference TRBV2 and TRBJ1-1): EPEVTQTPSHQVTQMGQEVILRCVPISNHLYFYWYRQILGQKVEFLVSFYNNEISEKSEIFDDQFSVERPDGSNFTLKIRSTKLEDSAMYFCASSGQGNTEAFFGQGTRLTVV.

CDR3 DNA: TGTGCCAGCAGTGTAGGTCTTAACAGGGTCCTGTCACAAGAGACCCAGTACTTC. It specifies CASSVGLNRVLSQETQYF. This chain connects TRBV27 to TRBJ2-5; the D gene is possibly TRBD1 (6 bases). V lost 5 bases to trimming and J lost 2 bases, with 24 bases between them. CDR3 length equals 18 residues. In germline, CDR1 is MNHEY, CDR2 SMNVEV (reference sequence).

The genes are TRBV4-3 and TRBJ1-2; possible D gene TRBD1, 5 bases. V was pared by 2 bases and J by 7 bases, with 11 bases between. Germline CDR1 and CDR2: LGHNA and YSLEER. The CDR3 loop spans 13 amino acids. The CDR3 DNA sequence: TGCGCCAGCAGCCAACAGGGTTATGCTGGCTACACCTTC. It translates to CASSQQGYAGYTF.

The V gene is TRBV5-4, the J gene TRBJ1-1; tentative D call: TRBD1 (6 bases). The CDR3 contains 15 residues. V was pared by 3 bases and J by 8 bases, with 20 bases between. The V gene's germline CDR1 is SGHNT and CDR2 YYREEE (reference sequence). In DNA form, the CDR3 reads TGTGCCAGCAGCTCCCTTCAGGGGCACAGTGGGGAAGCTTTCTTT. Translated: CASSSLQGHSGEAFF.